One and the same sample provided the 30 T cell receptor beta chains below, sequenced in a study of blood T cell repertoires in COVID-19. Clones were read by immunoSEQ multiplex PCR, and TCRdb kept only the in-frame ones, dropping some. This table holds tens of thousands of clones, about 91% found once. The specimen was peripheral blood. These receptors came from a woman in her 70s with active COVID-19.

This clone occurred a few times. V gene TRBV9 combines with J gene TRBJ2-2; D is possibly TRBD1 (6 bases). The CDR3 sequence is 15 residues long. Germline loops: CDR1 SGDLS, CDR2 YYNGEE. The V and J ends lost 0 bases and 1 base respectively, with 7 bases between them. The CDR3 DNA reads TGTGCCAGCAGCGTAGGAGGGGGGAACACCGGGGAGCTGTTTTTT. Translated: CASSVGGGNTGELFF.

The chain uses TRBV29-1 and TRBJ2-5; the D is unclear. Trimming took off 6 bases at V and 1 base at J, with 3 bases between the two ends. Germline loops: CDR1 SQVTM, CDR2 ANQGSEA. The CDR3 loop spans 10 amino acids. The CDR3: CSVSQETQYF. Here the CDR3 DNA reads TGCAGCGTGAGCCAAGAGACCCAGTACTTC.

The chain combines TRBV7-3 with TRBJ2-1; D gene uncertain. Germline values: CDR1 SGHTA, CDR2 FQGTGA. V lost 5 bases, J lost 4 bases, and 9 bases lay in between. The length of the CDR3 is 13 residues. CDR3 sequence: CASSTISYNEQFF. CDR3 sequence (DNA): TGTGCCAGCAGCACAATATCTTACAATGAGCAGTTCTTC.

This clone was found once. V is TRBV29-1 and J is TRBJ1-5; TRBD1 matches at 7 bases. With 5 bases clipped from V and 4 bases from J, the junction kept 5 bases outside the gene matches. The CDR3 is made up of 13 amino acids. Germline V gene sequence: CDR1 SQVTM, CDR2 ANQGSEA. The CDR3 coding sequence is TGCAGCGTTTGGGACAGCCCAAATCAGCCCCAGCATTTT. Translating it yields CSVWDSPNQPQHF. The whole variable domain, remainder taken from reference TRBV29-1 and TRBJ1-5, is SAVISQKPSRDICQRGTSLTIQCQVDSQVTMMFWYRQQPGQSLTLIATANQGSEATYESGFVIDKFPISRPNLTFSTLTVSNMSPEDSSIYLCSVWDSPNQPQHFGDGTRLSIL.

This chain connects TRBV12-3 or TRBV12-4 to TRBJ2-3; no firm D call. V lost 2 bases and J 8 bases, leaving 8 bases between the germline ends. The CDR3 totals 12 residues. This CDR3 is CASSLPPGTQYF. The CDR3 DNA sequence: TGTGCCAGCAGTTTACCACCGGGTACGCAGTATTTT.

This rearrangement joins TRBV6-1 to TRBJ2-1; possible D gene TRBD2, 6 bases. This CDR3 spans 16 amino acids. CDR1 is MNHNS, CDR2 SASEGT, per germline. V gave up 4 bases and J gave up 8 bases, with 21 bases separating them. The CDR3 spells CASSAIGFASGDEQFF. The CDR3 DNA is TGTGCCAGCAGTGCCATAGGGTTCGCTTCGGGGGATGAGCAGTTCTTC.

The V call is TRBV4-1, the J call TRBJ2-1; D gene ambiguous. The germline CDR1 and CDR2 sequences are MGHRA and YSYEKL. This CDR3 contains 15 residues. V gave up 1 base and J gave up 5 bases, with 12 bases separating them. CDR3 bases: TGCGCCAGCAGCCAAGTCTGGCGGAATGACAATGAGCAGTTCTTC. Amino acids: CASSQVWRNDNEQFF.

This clone was seen just once. This chain links TRBV10-2 with TRBJ2-7; TRBD1 matches 11 bases. CDR1 and CDR2 from the germline V gene are WSHSY and SAAADI. CDR3 length equals 15 residues. J gave up 3 bases and V 4 bases, and 5 bases lay outside the gene matches. In DNA form, the CDR3 reads TGCGCCAGCAGTGGGGCGGACAGGGGGCTCTACGAGCAGTACTTC. Its protein product is CASSGADRGLYEQYF.

The rearrangement joins TRBV29-1 to TRBJ2-3, with 9 bases aligning to TRBD2. The CDR3 extends over 15 amino acids. Germline CDR1 is SQVTM and CDR2 is ANQGSEA. The junction had 8 bases not matched to a gene; V was cut back by 1 base and J by 6 bases. CDR3 sequence (DNA): TGCAGCGTTGAAGGGCTAGCGGGGTCCGTGGATACGCAGTATTTT. Protein product: CSVEGLAGSVDTQYF.

The V call is TRBV6-5, the J call TRBJ2-1; tentative D call: TRBD2 (5 bases). The CDR3 has 12 amino acids. CDR1 and CDR2 from the germline V gene are MNHEY and SVGAGI. V lost 6 bases and J lost 15, with 18 bases in between. CDR3 in DNA: TGTGCCAGCAGCCCGACTATCGGTTTGCCGTTCTTC. It yields the protein CASSPTIGLPFF.

The chain joins TRBV11-2 to TRBJ1-1, with a possible D match to TRBD1 (5 bases). Between the trimmed V and J ends, which lost 5 bases and 2 bases, there was a span of 12 bases. CDR3 length equals 14 residues. Germline loops: CDR1 SGHAT, CDR2 FQNNGV. In DNA form, the CDR3 reads TGTGCCAGCAGCCCCGGAAGGGGCAACACTGAAGCTTTCTTT. It encodes CASSPGRGNTEAFF.

V usage is TRBV7-9 and J usage is TRBJ2-2, with a possible D match to TRBD2 (5 bases). V shed 10 bases and J shed 2 bases, with 14 bases lying between them. The germline CDR1 and CDR2 sequences are SEHNR and FQNEAQ (reference sequence). This CDR3 comprises 14 residues. The CDR3 region is CATTGTGNTGELFF. CDR3 sequence (DNA): TGTGCCACCACCGGAACGGGAAACACCGGGGAGCTGTTTTTT.

The chain carries TRBV28 and TRBJ1-6; the D gene is possibly TRBD1 (5 bases). Deletions cut 2 bases from V and 7 bases from J, with 9 bases between. This CDR3 has 14 amino acids. Germline CDR1 reads MDHEN; CDR2 reads SYDVKM. The CDR3 region has the DNA TGTGCCAGCAGTTTAGGCAGGGTAAATTCACCCCTCCACTTT. As protein: CASSLGRVNSPLHF.

The gene calls are TRBV10-3 and TRBJ2-1, with 11 bases matching TRBD2. This CDR3 is built from 16 residues. CDR1 and CDR2 (germline): ENHRY, SYGVKD. J was trimmed by 6 bases and V by 5 bases; bases with no gene match: 9. DNA for the CDR3: TGTGCCATCAGTCAGGTGGGGCTAGCGGGGGGCAATGAGCAGTTCTTC. It translates to CAISQVGLAGGNEQFF.

The chain joins TRBV12-3 or TRBV12-4 to TRBJ1-1; 7 bases are a match to TRBD1. The CDR3 runs 13 residues. V dropped 2 bases and J dropped 11; count of bases not matched to a gene: 8. Here the CDR3 reads CASSLRGGSGAFF. DNA for the CDR3: TGTGCCAGCAGTTTAAGAGGGGGCAGCGGGGCTTTCTTT.

The chain is built from TRBV5-1 and TRBJ2-1, with D possibly TRBD2 on 5 matching bases. The CDR3 has 14 amino acids. V dropped 5 bases and J dropped 8 bases, with 17 bases sitting between them. Per germline, CDR1 SGHRS and CDR2 YFSETQ. The CDR3 here is CASRWALAGDEQFF. The CDR3, as DNA: TGCGCCAGCAGGTGGGCCTTAGCCGGGGATGAGCAGTTCTTC.

This sequence joins TRBV10-3 and TRBJ2-5; TRBD1 agrees at 7 bases. Trimming took 6 bases from V and 5 from J; bases not matched to a gene: 9. This CDR3 is built from 14 residues. Germline CDR1 reads ENHRY; CDR2 reads SYGVKD. This CDR3 reads CAISPRGLGETQYF. DNA for the CDR3: TGTGCCATCAGCCCAAGGGGGCTAGGGGAGACCCAGTACTTC.

The chain carries TRBV19 and TRBJ2-4; 9 bases are a match to TRBD1. Trimming at V came to 9 bases and at J to 8 bases, leaving 11 bases not matched to a gene. The CDR3 extends over 14 amino acids. Looked up from germline, CDR1 is LNHDA and CDR2 is SQIVND (reference sequence). The CDR3 loop is CASRVGTGTHIQYF. The CDR3 nucleotides are TGTGCCAGCAGAGTCGGGACAGGGACGCACATTCAGTACTTC. Using reference TRBV19 and TRBJ2-4 for the parts outside the CDR3, the full variable domain is DGGITQSPKYLFRKEGQNVTLSCEQNLNHDAMYWYRQDPGQGLRLIYYSQIVNDFQKGDIAEGYSVSREKKESFPLTVTSAQKNPTAFYLCASRVGTGTHIQYFGAGTRLSVL.

The V call is TRBV13, the J call TRBJ2-7; 7 positions agree with TRBD1. CDR3 length equals 14 residues. Germline trimming cut 4 bases from V and 2 bases from J; bases unmatched to any gene: 5. Germline V gene data show CDR1 as PRHDT and CDR2 as FYEKMQ (reference sequence). This CDR3 reads CASSSQGKTYEQYF. The CDR3 bases are TGTGCCAGCAGCTCACAGGGGAAAACCTACGAGCAGTACTTC. The variable domain in full, completed from reference TRBV13 and TRBJ2-7, reads AAGVIQSPRHLIKEKRETATLKCYPIPRHDTVYWYQQGPGQDPQFLISFYEKMQSDKGSIPDRFSAQQFSDYHSELNMSSLELGDSALYFCASSSQGKTYEQYFGPGTRLTVT.

This chain uses TRBV6-2 or TRBV6-3 with TRBJ1-1; TRBD1 aligns across 8 bases. The CDR3 is made up of 14 amino acids. Germline values: CDR1 MNHEY, CDR2 SVGEGT. Unmatched junction bases numbered 12, after V lost 5 bases and J lost 10 bases. The CDR3 DNA sequence: TGTGCCAGCAGTATGGCCGGGACAGGATTGGGAGCTTTCTTT. Its protein product is CASSMAGTGLGAFF.

The chain has TRBV2 and TRBJ1-5; D gene ambiguous. The V end lost 5 bases, the J end lost 0 bases, and 8 bases lay between the germline ends. The CDR3 loop spans 14 amino acids. The germline V gene encodes CDR1 SNHLY and CDR2 FYNNEI. Here the CDR3 reads CASSRSYSNQPQHF. CDR3 DNA sequence: TGTGCCAGCAGTAGGAGTTATAGCAATCAGCCCCAGCATTTT. Full variable domain (remainder filled in from reference TRBV2 and TRBJ1-5): EPEVTQTPSHQVTQMGQEVILRCVPISNHLYFYWYRQILGQKVEFLVSFYNNEISEKSEIFDDQFSVERPDGSNFTLKIRSTKLEDSAMYFCASSRSYSNQPQHFGDGTRLSIL.

The gene calls are TRBV7-9 and TRBJ2-2; 13 bases line up with TRBD2. Germline trimming cut 5 bases from V and 5 bases from J; bases unmatched to any gene: 5. CDR1 is SEHNR, CDR2 FQNEAQ, per germline (reference sequence). The length of the CDR3 is 16 residues. The CDR3 reads CASSHAGLAGTGELFF. DNA of the CDR3: TGTGCCAGCAGCCACGCGGGACTAGCGGGGACCGGGGAGCTGTTTTTT.

The genes are TRBV2 and TRBJ1-6; 7 bases line up with TRBD1. The CDR3 loop spans 14 amino acids. With V trimmed by 4 bases and J by 9 bases, 6 bases remained unmatched. CDR1 is SNHLY and CDR2 is FYNNEI in the germline V gene. The CDR3 spells CASSARGNGSPLHF. CDR3 coding DNA: TGTGCCAGCAGTGCCAGGGGGAACGGTTCACCCCTCCACTTT. The variable domain in full, with the rest retrieved from reference TRBV2 and TRBJ1-6, is EPEVTQTPSHQVTQMGQEVILRCVPISNHLYFYWYRQILGQKVEFLVSFYNNEISEKSEIFDDQFSVERPDGSNFTLKIRSTKLEDSAMYFCASSARGNGSPLHFGNGTRLTVT.

This chain joins TRBV24-1 and TRBJ1-5, with TRBD1 as a possible D gene (6 bases). Looked up from germline, CDR1 is KGHDR and CDR2 is SFDVKD. CDR3 length: 15 amino acids. Trimming took off 3 bases at V and 2 bases at J, with 10 bases between the two ends. The CDR3 DNA follows: TGTGCCACCAGTGATCCCAGGGGTGGCAATCAGCCCCAGCATTTT. Its protein is CATSDPRGGNQPQHF.

This chain joins TRBV10-3 and TRBJ1-1, with 8 bases identical to TRBD1. After removal of 8 bases from V and 4 bases from J, the junction contained 9 bases not matched to a gene. This CDR3 contains 14 residues. Per germline, CDR1 ENHRY and CDR2 SYGVKD. DNA of the CDR3: TGTGCCATCGGGCAGGGGGCGCGAGGCACTGAAGCTTTCTTT. As protein: CAIGQGARGTEAFF.

This clone was counted only a few times. V is TRBV5-1 and J is TRBJ2-7; 14 bases align to TRBD2. After removal of 3 bases from V and 4 bases from J, the junction contained 3 bases not matched to a gene. There are 15 residues in the CDR3. The germline V gene encodes CDR1 SGHRS and CDR2 YFSETQ. The CDR3 region is CASSWGLAGEYEQYF. CDR3 in DNA: TGCGCCAGCAGCTGGGGACTAGCGGGAGAGTACGAGCAGTACTTC. Complete variable domain (other parts from reference TRBV5-1 and TRBJ2-7): KAGVTQTPRYLIKTRGQQVTLSCSPISGHRSVSWYQQTPGQGLQFLFEYFSETQRNKGNFPGRFSGRQFSNSRSEMNVSTLELGDSALYLCASSWGLAGEYEQYFGPGTRLTVT.

V usage is TRBV5-1 and J usage is TRBJ2-7; D perhaps matches TRBD1 (5 bases). Germline loops: CDR1 SGHRS, CDR2 YFSETQ. This CDR3 has 15 residues. Trimming took 1 base from V and 1 from J, leaving 12 bases between them. CDR3 nucleotide sequence: TGCGCCAGCAGCTTGAGTCCACAGGATTCCTACGAGCAGTACTTC. Amino acids: CASSLSPQDSYEQYF.

The chain carries TRBV27 and TRBJ1-6, with D maybe TRBD1 (6 bases). Per germline, CDR1 MNHEY and CDR2 SMNVEV (reference sequence). The CDR3 has 17 amino acids. With 6 bases removed from V and 0 bases from J, the gap between germline ends came to 15 bases. The CDR3: CASRPRPTGSYNSPLHF. CDR3 bases: TGTGCCAGCAGACCACGCCCGACAGGCTCCTATAATTCACCCCTCCACTTT.

The chain links TRBV5-1 to TRBJ2-5; 8 nucleotides match TRBD2. Trimming took 1 base from V and 4 from J; bases not matched to a gene: 3. Per germline, CDR1 SGHRS and CDR2 YFSETQ. The CDR3 length is 14 residues. CDR3 sequence: CASSLSGSGETQYF. The CDR3 DNA is TGCGCCAGCAGCTTGAGCGGGAGTGGAGAGACCCAGTACTTC.

The V call is TRBV12-3 or TRBV12-4, the J call TRBJ1-2, with 7 bases lining up with TRBD1. The CDR3 length is 13 residues. Germline trimming cut 1 base from V and 7 bases from J; bases unmatched to any gene: 3. This chain's CDR3 is CASSLGQGIGYTF. As DNA, the CDR3 is TGTGCCAGCAGTTTAGGACAGGGAATTGGCTACACCTTC.